One and the same sample provided the 3 T cell receptor beta chains below, sequenced in a study of T cell responses to AZD1222 COVID-19 vaccine. Using immunoSEQ multiplex PCR, the repertoire was profiled, and TCRdb retains in-frame clones only, with some absent. The table includes under 150,000 clones, 91% detected once. Specimen: peripheral blood, collected on day 0 of AZD1222 vaccination. Source of these receptors: an adult in good health.

V usage is TRBV12-3 or TRBV12-4 and J usage is TRBJ1-5; D gene uncertain. Trimming pared 3 bases from V and 4 bases from J, leaving 4 bases between. The length of the CDR3 is 12 residues. CDR3 sequence: CASSFGNQPQHF. Written as DNA, the CDR3 is TGTGCCAGCAGTTTTGGAAATCAGCCCCAGCATTTT.

The rearrangement uses TRBV28 and TRBJ1-2; D call uncertain. The CDR3 length is 13 residues. From germline, CDR1 is MDHEN and CDR2 SYDVKM. Trimming took 6 bases from V and 8 from J, leaving 16 bases between them. The CDR3 DNA reads as TGTGCCAGCAGCCGATCAGGACCAGAGGGCTACACCTTC. Amino acid sequence: CASSRSGPEGYTF.

This chain connects TRBV15 to TRBJ1-3; D remains ambiguous. Trimming shortened V by 7 bases and J by 0 bases, and 16 bases separated the two germline ends. Germline-derived CDR1 and CDR2 are LNHNV and YYDKDF (reference sequence). There are 16 residues in the CDR3. The CDR3 reads CATTRSWGSSGNTIYF. The DNA of the CDR3 is TGTGCCACCACCCGATCGTGGGGAAGCTCTGGAAACACCATATATTTT.